Given below is one T cell receptor (beta chain) in context. It lacks a known antigen. There are no base qualities to consult, and no much larger clone falls within one base. Based on the germline V gene, the CDR1 and CDR2 sequences are SGHRS and YFSETQ. Clipping removes 0 bases from V and 4 bases from J, with 5 as the unmatched junction base count. Reading from cysteine to phenylalanine, the CDR3 counts 15 amino acids. CDR3 DNA only is kept here, 45 bases in frame from base 1. The donors were included in the validation cohort of over a hundred subjects, a group kept apart from the roughly 730-subject first cohort. Library preparation used the immunoSEQ multiplex PCR assay. Per the original workflow: A statistical classification framework was built for diagnosing cytomegalovirus status from the catalog of TCR beta chain sequences. TCRdb carries this immuneACCESS record with in-frame sequences only. Its versions omit some clonotypes, under half of them owing to an unresolved V gene in the studies checked, with the rest unexplained. V and J calls plus clone size are reproduced from that table; the DNA served to infer D and trimming. The sample data list 68,000 or so clones, and roughly 97% of these were observed just once. The ten largest clonotypes hold 2% to 2.5% of the sample.

These data come from a study of cytomegalovirus exposure and HLA in healthy donors (TCRdb year 2017). Background for the entire study: A later analysis indicated that the roughly 130 validation repertoires were generated on the platform also employed for the roughly 650 repertoires of the first cohort. The study was designed to test whether signatures of past pathogen exposure could be identified by cataloging public T cell receptors. Along with the roughly 670-subject first cohort, a separate validation cohort of over a hundred different subjects was used. High-throughput TCR immunosequencing, statistical association of individual TCRs with disease status, and machine learning were combined to predict cytomegalovirus infection status. Broad study findings and their caveats: A few of the identified cytomegalovirus-associated TCR beta chains were confirmed in vitro to be specific for cytomegalovirus antigens. In the study, 150 to 200 TCR beta chains were listed as associated with cytomegalovirus. A later analysis had no HLA typing for the validation cohort, so co-occurrence there was scored across all 110 or so repertoires. Most TCR sequences were seen in very few donors, while some public TCRs were found in many individuals. In a later analysis, TCRs clustered in the first cohort were found to also tend to co-occur in the 100 to 150 validation repertoires, with 94% of cluster scores above 0. It was suggested by the authors that the approach could potentially be generalized to other disease states and immunological phenotypes. In both the original and validation cohorts, the classifier was reported to diagnose cytomegalovirus status with high specificity and sensitivity.

Source material: PBMCs. This TCR derives from a man aged 18-30 years in good health and CMV-seronegative. The sequence joins TRBV5-1 to TRBJ2-7; TRBD1 matches 9 bases in the middle. The CDR3 protein sequence reads: CASSLAGTGTYEQYF. The sequence in DNA is TGCGCCAGCAGCTTGGCCGGGACAGGGACGTACGAGCAGTACTTC.